This is a list of T cell receptor beta chains from one sample in a study of blood T cell repertoires in COVID-19. Some clones are missing from TCRdb's copy, which holds only in-frame ones; the method was immunoSEQ multiplex PCR. The sample includes around 310,000 clones, about 93% of them seen just once. Input material: peripheral blood. All receptors derive from a young woman with COVID-19, enrolled during active disease. The CDR3 runs from the conserved cysteine through the conserved F or W. The D gene is left open where the match is weak. A clone size is listed for some rows: how often the clone was seen (once, few, many), or a class if it is expanded.

V gene	clone size	D gene	J gene	CDR3 protein	CDR3 DNA
TRBV10-3	-	-	TRBJ2-6	CAISAGMMANVLTF	TGTGCCATCAGTGCAGGGATGATGGCCAACGTCCTGACTTTC
TRBV10-1	-	TRBD1	TRBJ1-3	CASSDSGTGDRGNTIYF	TGCGCCAGCAGTGATTCCGGGACAGGGGATCGTGGAAACACCATATATTTT
TRBV6-5	-	-	TRBJ1-1	CASSRGEGTEAFF	TGTGCCAGCAGTCGGGGGGAGGGCACTGAAGCTTTCTTT
TRBV2	-	-	TRBJ2-5	CASSEFLAQETQYF	TGTGCCAGCAGTGAGTTCCTAGCGCAAGAGACCCAGTACTTC
TRBV10-3	-	-	TRBJ2-7	CATLPEMTYEQYF	TGTGCCACCCTCCCCGAGATGACCTACGAGCAGTACTTC
TRBV2	-	TRBD1	TRBJ1-1	CASSIGTVEAFF	TGTGCCAGCAGTATTGGGACAGTCGAAGCTTTCTTT
TRBV18	-	-	TRBJ1-6	CASPPQGIYNSPLHF	TGTGCCAGCCCACCTCAGGGCATCTATAATTCACCCCTCCACTTT
TRBV30	-	-	TRBJ2-7	CAWSHRTPDRTEQYF	TGTGCCTGGTCCCACAGAACCCCGGACAGAACCGAGCAGTACTTC
TRBV18	-	TRBD1	TRBJ1-2	CASSPRDREVYGYTF	TGTGCCAGCTCACCCAGGGACAGGGAGGTCTATGGCTACACCTTC
TRBV28	-	TRBD2	TRBJ2-7	CASSLEGGLRSYEQYF	TGTGCCAGCAGTTTAGAGGGAGGGCTACGCTCCTACGAGCAGTACTTC
TRBV18	once	-	TRBJ2-1	CASSPLSTEYNEQFF	TGTGCCAGCTCACCACTTAGCACCGAATACAATGAGCAGTTCTTC
TRBV2	-	TRBD1	TRBJ2-7	CASSQRPQGPYEQYF	TGTGCCAGCAGTCAGCGGCCACAGGGGCCATACGAGCAGTACTTC
TRBV29-1	few	TRBD1	TRBJ1-1	CSESDTGTGGADTEAFF	TGCAGCGAGAGCGACACCGGGACAGGGGGCGCCGACACTGAAGCTTTCTTT